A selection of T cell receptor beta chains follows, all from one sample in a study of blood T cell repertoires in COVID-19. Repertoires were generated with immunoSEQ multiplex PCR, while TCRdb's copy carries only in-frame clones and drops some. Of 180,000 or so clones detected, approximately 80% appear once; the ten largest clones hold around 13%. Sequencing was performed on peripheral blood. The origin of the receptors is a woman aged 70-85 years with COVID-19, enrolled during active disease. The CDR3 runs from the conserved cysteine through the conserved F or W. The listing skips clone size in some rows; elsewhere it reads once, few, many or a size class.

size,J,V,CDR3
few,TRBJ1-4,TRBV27,CASTTYDTGGDEKLFF
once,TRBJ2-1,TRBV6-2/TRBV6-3,CASSPGLAGGNEQFF
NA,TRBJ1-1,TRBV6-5,CASLKPGFEAFF
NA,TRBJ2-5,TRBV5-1,CASSLGSRAQETQYF
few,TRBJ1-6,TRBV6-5,CASQRAGAYPLHF
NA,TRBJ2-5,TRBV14,CASNEGGQGRMETQYF
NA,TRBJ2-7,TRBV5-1,CASRRLVGRYEQYF
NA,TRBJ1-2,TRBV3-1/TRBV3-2,CASSRGQGNYGYTF
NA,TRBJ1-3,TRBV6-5,CASAMGQGGNTIYF
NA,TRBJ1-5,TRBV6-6,CASSGAEGQPQHF
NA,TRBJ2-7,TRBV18,CASAAEGYQYF
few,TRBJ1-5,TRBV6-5,CASSFQGSNQPQHF
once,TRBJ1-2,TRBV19,CASTYTRTANYGYTF
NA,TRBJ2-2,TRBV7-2,CASSLETITGELFF
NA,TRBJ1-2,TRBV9,CASSVVEGISTGYTF
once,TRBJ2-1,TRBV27,CATQAGISSQFF
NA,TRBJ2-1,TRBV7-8,CASSLHLDNEQFF
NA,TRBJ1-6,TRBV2,CASRGGKVSYNSPLHF
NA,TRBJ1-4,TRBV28,CASSLIDAGSEKLFF
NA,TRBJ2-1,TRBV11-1,CASSYPGLVNNEQFF
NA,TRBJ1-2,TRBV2,CASRRQVDYGYTF
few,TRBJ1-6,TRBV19,CAGFGGTASQNNSPLHF
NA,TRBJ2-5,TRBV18,CASSRQRETQYF
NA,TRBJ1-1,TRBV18,CASSPTGVTEAFF
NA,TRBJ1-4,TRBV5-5,CASSLGRVREEKLFF
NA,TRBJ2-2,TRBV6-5,CASSYSTGGKGELFF
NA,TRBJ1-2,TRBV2,CASSVYLSEGYTF
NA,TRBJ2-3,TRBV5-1,CASSSYTDTQYF
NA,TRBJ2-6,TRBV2,CASITIPGQGTGANVLTF
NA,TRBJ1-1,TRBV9,CASSVDPGLNTEAFF
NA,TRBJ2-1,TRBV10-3,CAISETVNEQFF
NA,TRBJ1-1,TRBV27,CASSPNRAVNTEAFF
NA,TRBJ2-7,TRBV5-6,CASSFFSYEQYF
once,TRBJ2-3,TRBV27,CASSPLGQGALYTQYF
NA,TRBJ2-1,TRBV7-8,CASSLRGGLAGEQFF
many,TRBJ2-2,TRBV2,CASRWTGSPGELFF
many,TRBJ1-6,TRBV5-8,CASSSGQINSPLHF
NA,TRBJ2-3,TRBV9,CASSSGTSPTDTQYF
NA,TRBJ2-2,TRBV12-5,CASAFPGLASSGELFF
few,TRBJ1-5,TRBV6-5,CASSYSTGSNQPQHF
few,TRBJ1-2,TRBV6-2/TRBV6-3,CASSYSNPGDPYGYTF
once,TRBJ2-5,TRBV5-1,CASSLARAGGQETQYF
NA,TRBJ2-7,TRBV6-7,CASSYVTGFTYEQYF
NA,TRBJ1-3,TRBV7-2,CASSPQGANSGNTIYF
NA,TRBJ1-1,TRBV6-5,CASRGAANTEAFF
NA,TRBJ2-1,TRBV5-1,CASSQGLRSYNEQFF
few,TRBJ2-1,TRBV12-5,CASGFSGVGWQFF
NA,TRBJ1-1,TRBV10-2,CASTTDANTEAFF
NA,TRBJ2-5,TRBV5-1,CASSPDIQETQYF
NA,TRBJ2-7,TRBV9,CASSVVPGGYEQYF